These 17 T cell receptor beta chains were all obtained from the same sample, sequenced in a study of cytomegalovirus exposure and HLA in healthy donors. The PCR contained 60 Vbeta and 13 Jbeta primers. Generated by immunoSEQ multiplex PCR, the TCRdb table keeps only in-frame clones and is missing some. The sample consists of roughly 190,000 clones, around 90% of them appearing once. The sample comprised PBMCs. These receptors all come from a boy between 2 and 15 years old in good health and CMV-seronegative.

This chain links TRBV7-2 with TRBJ2-5, with 10 bases that match TRBD1. This CDR3 is 15 amino acids long. The germline gives CDR1 SGHTA, CDR2 FQGNSA. J gave up 5 bases and V 4 bases, and 7 bases lay outside the gene matches. CDR3 sequence: CASSSGQGVTETQYF. The CDR3 DNA reads TGTGCCAGCAGCTCAGGACAGGGGGTAACGGAGACCCAGTACTTC. The full variable domain, with the rest looked up from reference TRBV7-2 and TRBJ2-5, is GAGVSQSPSNKVTEKGKDVELRCDPISGHTALYWYRQSLGQGLEFLIYFQGNSAPDKSGLPSDRFSAERTGGSVSTLTIQRTQQEDSAVYLCASSSGQGVTETQYFGPGTRLLVL.

This chain connects TRBV27 to TRBJ1-2, with 7 bases lining up with TRBD1. The trim removed 4 bases at V and 4 bases at J, leaving 9 bases unmatched. Germline V gene data show CDR1 as MNHEY and CDR2 as SMNVEV (reference sequence). The CDR3 length is 15 residues. The CDR3 DNA reads as TGTGCCAGCAGTTCGACAGGGTTGAAACCCTATGGCTACACCTTC. Protein: CASSSTGLKPYGYTF.

This sequence joins TRBV6-5 and TRBJ2-2, with 7 positions matching TRBD2. CDR1 and CDR2 from the germline V gene are MNHEY and SVGAGI. This CDR3 has 15 residues. V trimming: 2 bases; J trimming: 4 bases; junction bases outside the gene matches: 4. In DNA form, the CDR3 reads TGTGCCAGCAGTTACGAGACTAGCAGCACCGGGGAGCTGTTTTTT. Amino acid sequence: CASSYETSSTGELFF.

V and J are TRBV30 and TRBJ2-1, with D uncertain. In germline, CDR1 is GTSNPN, CDR2 SVGIG (reference sequence). The CDR3 runs 15 residues. V was clipped by 4 bases and J by 6 bases, with 19 bases between them. CDR3 nucleotide sequence: TGTGCCTGGAACTTGGTGGGCCTCTATTTCAATGAGCAGTTCTTC. Amino acids: CAWNLVGLYFNEQFF.

The chain recombines TRBV27 with TRBJ1-5, with a tentative D call TRBD1 (6 bases). V was clipped by 5 bases and J by 2 bases, with 10 bases between them. CDR1 is MNHEY, CDR2 SMNVEV, per germline (reference sequence). The CDR3 consists of 14 residues. The CDR3 reads CASSRTAGNQPQHF. CDR3 coding DNA: TGTGCCAGCAGTCGGACAGCCGGCAATCAGCCCCAGCATTTT.

This chain connects TRBV28 to TRBJ2-3; the D gene is possibly TRBD2 (6 bases). The germline V and J ends were trimmed by 6 bases and 2 bases, with 15 bases remaining between them. The CDR3 runs 15 residues. Germline assignment: CDR1 MDHEN and CDR2 SYDVKM. CDR3 in DNA: TGTGCCAGCAGCCCCTTGCGGAGGGCCACAGATACGCAGTATTTT. Protein product: CASSPLRRATDTQYF.

This chain links TRBV6-1 with TRBJ2-7, with 7 bases fitting TRBD1. J lost 0 bases, V lost 2 bases, and 7 bases had no gene match. The germline V gene encodes CDR1 MNHNS and CDR2 SASEGT. CDR3 size: 16 residues. The CDR3 loop reads CASSEPPGQSSYEQYF. The CDR3 nucleotides read TGTGCCAGCAGTGAACCTCCGGGACAGAGCTCCTACGAGCAGTACTTC.

The rearrangement links TRBV10-1 to TRBJ2-2; 9 bases align to TRBD2. Germline CDR1 WNHNN, CDR2 SYGVQD (reference sequence). V gave up 1 base and J gave up 1 base; unmatched junction bases: 10. This CDR3 has 19 residues. In DNA form, the CDR3 reads TGCGCCAGCAGTGAGTTCCCAGTAGCGGGGGACAAGAACACCGGGGAGCTGTTTTTT. It codes for CASSEFPVAGDKNTGELFF.

The V and J genes are TRBV30 and TRBJ2-5; D is ambiguous. The end of the DNA aligns better with TRBJ2-7, so the J call may be wrong. The CDR3 contains 14 residues. CDR1 and CDR2 (germline): GTSNPN, SVGIG (reference sequence). CDR3 in DNA: TGTGCCTGGAGTGTACCCGCTAGCTCCTACGAGCAGTACTTC. It specifies CAWSVPASSYEQYF.

This rearrangement joins TRBV23-1 to TRBJ2-5, with 9 bases aligning to TRBD1. TRBV23-1 is labeled an ORF, and its function is uncertain. The CDR3 is made up of 15 amino acids. Trimming at V came to 6 bases and at J to 3 bases, leaving 8 bases not matched to a gene. CDR3 nucleotide sequence: TGCGCCAGCAGCCTGAGCAGGACAGGGGAAGAGACCCAGTACTTC. Protein sequence: CASSLSRTGEETQYF.

This chain joins TRBV2 and TRBJ2-1; D ambiguous. The CDR3 runs to 14 residues. The V and J ends lost 5 bases and 5 bases respectively, with 13 bases between them. In germline, CDR1 is SNHLY, CDR2 FYNNEI. Written as DNA, the CDR3 is TGTGCCAGCAGTCCGTATCTCGACAACAATGAGCAGTTCTTC. Protein product: CASSPYLDNNEQFF.

CDR3 amino acids: CASSMRWRSYNEQFF. CDR3 DNA sequence: TGTGCCAGTAGTATGCGGTGGAGATCCTACAATGAGCAGTTCTTC. This rearrangement joins TRBV19 to TRBJ2-1; no firm D call. Germline V gene sequence: CDR1 LNHDA, CDR2 SQIVND (reference sequence). Deletions cut 3 bases from V and 1 base from J, with 10 bases between. The CDR3 is 15 amino acids.

The chain couples TRBV29-1 to TRBJ1-2, with TRBD1 identical over 8 bases. Germline loops: CDR1 SQVTM, CDR2 ANQGSEA. J was trimmed by 4 bases and V by 7 bases; bases with no gene match: 5. This CDR3 spans 12 amino acids. The CDR3 sequence: CSASDRAYGYTF. The CDR3 nucleotides are TGCAGCGCCTCGGACAGGGCCTATGGCTACACCTTC.

The chain employs TRBV5-1 and TRBJ1-6, with 8 positions matching TRBD1. The germline CDR1 and CDR2 sequences are SGHRS and YFSETQ. V trimming: 0 bases; J trimming: 6 bases; junction bases outside the gene matches: 2. This CDR3 spans 15 amino acids. CDR3 residues: CASSLETGVNSPLHF. The CDR3, as DNA: TGCGCCAGCAGCTTGGAGACAGGGGTTAATTCACCCCTCCACTTT.

The V and J genes are TRBV14 and TRBJ1-1; TRBD1 might be the D (5 bases). Trimming pared 0 bases from V and 10 bases from J, leaving 15 bases between. The CDR3 has 14 residues. Germline assignment: CDR1 SGHDN and CDR2 FVKESK. This CDR3 is CASSQDVGQGGAFF. In DNA, the CDR3 is TGTGCCAGCAGCCAAGATGTTGGGCAGGGAGGAGCTTTCTTT.

In this sample, this clone turned up once. The CDR3 region is CASSESRPAQYF. The CDR3 DNA follows: TGTGCCAGCAGTGAATCCAGGCCGGCGCAGTATTTT. The chain recombines TRBV2 with TRBJ2-3; D gene uncertain. CDR3 length equals 12 residues. V was pared by 2 bases and J by 10 bases, with 10 bases between. The germline CDR1 and CDR2 sequences are SNHLY and FYNNEI. Supplemented by reference TRBV2 and TRBJ2-3, the full variable domain reads EPEVTQTPSHQVTQMGQEVILRCVPISNHLYFYWYRQILGQKVEFLVSFYNNEISEKSEIFDDQFSVERPDGSNFTLKIRSTKLEDSAMYFCASSESRPAQYFGPGTRLTVL.

In this sample, this clone turned up a few times. V is TRBV30 and J is TRBJ1-4, with D perhaps matching TRBD1 (5 bases). Germline lookup yields CDR1 GTSNPN and CDR2 SVGIG (reference sequence). The CDR3 loop spans 11 amino acids. Trimming cost V 1 base and J 10 bases, with 7 bases left between them. CDR3 coding DNA: TGTGCCTGGAGTGCCGGGGGAAAACTGTTTTTT. This encodes CAWSAGGKLFF.